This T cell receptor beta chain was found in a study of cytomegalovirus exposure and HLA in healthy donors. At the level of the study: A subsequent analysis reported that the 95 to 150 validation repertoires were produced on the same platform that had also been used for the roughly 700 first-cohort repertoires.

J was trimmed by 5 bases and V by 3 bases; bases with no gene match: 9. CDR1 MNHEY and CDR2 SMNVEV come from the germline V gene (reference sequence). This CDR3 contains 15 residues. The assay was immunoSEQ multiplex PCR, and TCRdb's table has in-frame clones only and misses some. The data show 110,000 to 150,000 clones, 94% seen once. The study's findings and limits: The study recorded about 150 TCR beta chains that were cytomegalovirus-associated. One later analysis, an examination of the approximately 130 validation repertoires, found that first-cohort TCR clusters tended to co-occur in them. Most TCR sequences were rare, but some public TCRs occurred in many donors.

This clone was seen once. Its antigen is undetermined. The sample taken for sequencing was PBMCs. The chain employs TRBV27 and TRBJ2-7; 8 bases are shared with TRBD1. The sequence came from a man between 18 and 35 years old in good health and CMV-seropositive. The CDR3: CASSLSQGAFDEQYF. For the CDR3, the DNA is TGTGCCAGCAGTTTGAGTCAGGGGGCCTTTGACGAGCAGTACTTC.